The TCR beta chain described here comes from a study of T cell changes during pregnancy in multiple sclerosis. Germline assignment: CDR1 SGDLS and CDR2 YYNGEE. The V end was cut by 0 bases, the J end by 2 bases, with 8 bases between. The CDR3 runs to 14 residues. Sequencing used immunoSEQ multiplex PCR; TCRdb keeps in-frame clones, though not all of them. The table has roughly 20,000 clones, roughly 90% seen once. This clonotype originated in a female donor with multiple sclerosis, enrolled in a pregnancy study. Sequenced material: CD4+ T cells from peripheral blood mononuclear cells, taken in the third trimester of pregnancy. The chain carries TRBV9 and TRBJ1-2, with D unclear. The CDR3 nucleotides read TGTGCCAGCAGCGTAGGCGGTCGAAACTATGGCTACACCTTC. Protein product: CASSVGGRNYGYTF. Full variable domain (rest looked up from reference TRBV9 and TRBJ1-2): DSGVTQTPKHLITATGQRVTLRCSPRSGDLSVYWYQQSLDQGLQFLIQYYNGEERAKGNILERFSAQQFPDLHSELNLSSLELGDSALYFCASSVGGRNYGYTFGSGTRLTVV.